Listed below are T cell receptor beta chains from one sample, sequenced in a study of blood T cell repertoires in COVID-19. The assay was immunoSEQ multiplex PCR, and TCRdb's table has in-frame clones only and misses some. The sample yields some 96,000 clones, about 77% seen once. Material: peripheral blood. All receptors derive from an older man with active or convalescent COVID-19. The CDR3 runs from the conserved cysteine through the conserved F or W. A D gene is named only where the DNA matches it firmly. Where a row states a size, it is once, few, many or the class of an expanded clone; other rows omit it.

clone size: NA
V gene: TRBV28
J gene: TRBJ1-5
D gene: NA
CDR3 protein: CASSPDRNPYGSNQPQHF
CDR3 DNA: TGTGCCAGCAGTCCCGACAGGAACCCGTACGGGAGCAATCAGCCCCAGCATTTT

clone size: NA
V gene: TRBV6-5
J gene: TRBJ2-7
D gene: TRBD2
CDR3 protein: CASRRGLARSGEQYF
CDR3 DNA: TGTGCCAGCAGACGGGGACTAGCGCGTTCGGGGGAGCAGTACTTC

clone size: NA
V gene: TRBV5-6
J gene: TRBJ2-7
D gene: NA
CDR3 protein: CASTGPNEQYF
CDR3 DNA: TGTGCCAGCACTGGCCCGAACGAGCAGTACTTC

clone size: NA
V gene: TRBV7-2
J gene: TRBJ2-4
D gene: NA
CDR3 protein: CASSTPSGAKNIQYF
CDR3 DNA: TGTGCCAGCAGCACCCCGAGCGGAGCCAAAAACATTCAGTACTTC

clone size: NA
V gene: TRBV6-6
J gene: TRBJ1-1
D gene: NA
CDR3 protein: CASREGSPNTEAFF
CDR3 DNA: TGTGCCAGCCGGGAGGGCTCCCCGAACACTGAAGCTTTCTTT

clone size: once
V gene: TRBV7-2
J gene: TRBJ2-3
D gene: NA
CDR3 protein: CASSLNAGPVDTQYF
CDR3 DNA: TGTGCCAGCAGCTTAAACGCAGGGCCAGTCGATACGCAGTATTTT

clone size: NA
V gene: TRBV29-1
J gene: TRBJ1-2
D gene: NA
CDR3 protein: CSAEQGHYGYTF
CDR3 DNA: TGCAGCGCCGAACAGGGCCACTATGGCTACACCTTC

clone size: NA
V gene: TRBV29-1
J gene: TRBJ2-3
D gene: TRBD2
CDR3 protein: CSVEDVASGSPRDTQYF
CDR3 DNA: TGCAGCGTTGAAGATGTGGCCAGCGGGAGTCCTAGAGATACGCAGTATTTT

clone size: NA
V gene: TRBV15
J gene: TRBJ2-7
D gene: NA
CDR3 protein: CATSPRPGTRPYEQYF
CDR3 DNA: TGTGCCACCAGCCCACGCCCCGGGACTCGACCCTACGAGCAGTACTTC

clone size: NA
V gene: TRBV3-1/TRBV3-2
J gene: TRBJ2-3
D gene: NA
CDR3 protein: CASSHSSAGPRKAQYF
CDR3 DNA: TGTGCCAGCAGCCATTCCTCGGCGGGGCCTAGAAAGGCGCAGTATTTT

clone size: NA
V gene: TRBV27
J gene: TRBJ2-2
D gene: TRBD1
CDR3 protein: CASSLGTGNTGELFF
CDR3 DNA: TGTGCCAGCAGTCTTGGGACAGGTAACACCGGGGAGCTGTTTTTT

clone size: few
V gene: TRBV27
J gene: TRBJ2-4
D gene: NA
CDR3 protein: CASSPDLAKNIQYF
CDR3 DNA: TGTGCCAGCAGCCCCGACTTAGCCAAAAACATTCAGTACTTC

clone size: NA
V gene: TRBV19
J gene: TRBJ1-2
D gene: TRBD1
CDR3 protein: CASQGQNNYGYTF
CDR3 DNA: TGTGCCAGCCAGGGACAGAACAACTATGGCTACACCTTC

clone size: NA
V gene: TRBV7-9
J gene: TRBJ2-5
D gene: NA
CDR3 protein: CASSPELYQETQYF
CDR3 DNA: TGTGCCAGCAGCCCCGAGTTATACCAAGAGACCCAGTACTTC

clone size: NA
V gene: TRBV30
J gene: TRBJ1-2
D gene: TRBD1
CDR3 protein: CAWQGQGEGYTF
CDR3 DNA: TGTGCCTGGCAGGGACAGGGAGAGGGCTACACCTTC

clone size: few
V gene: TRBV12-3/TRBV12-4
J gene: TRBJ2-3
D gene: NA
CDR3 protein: CASSWADTQYF
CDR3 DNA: TGTGCCAGCAGTTGGGCTGATACGCAGTATTTT

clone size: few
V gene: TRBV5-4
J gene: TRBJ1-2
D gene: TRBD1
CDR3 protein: CASSSPLGQGADGYTF
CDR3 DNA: TGTGCCAGCAGCTCTCCCCTCGGGCAGGGGGCGGATGGCTACACCTTC

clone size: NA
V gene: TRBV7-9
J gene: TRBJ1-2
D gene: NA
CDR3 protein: CASSLAYSNYGYTF
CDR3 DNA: TGTGCCAGCAGCTTAGCTTACTCGAACTATGGCTACACCTTC

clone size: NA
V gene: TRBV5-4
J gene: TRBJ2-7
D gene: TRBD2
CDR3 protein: CASSLGLAGGFDEQYF
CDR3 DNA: TGTGCCAGCAGCTTGGGACTAGCGGGAGGGTTCGACGAGCAGTACTTC

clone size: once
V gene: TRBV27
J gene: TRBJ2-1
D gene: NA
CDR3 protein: CASSLTRSDEQFF
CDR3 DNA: TGTGCCAGCAGCTTAACCCGGTCCGATGAGCAGTTCTTC

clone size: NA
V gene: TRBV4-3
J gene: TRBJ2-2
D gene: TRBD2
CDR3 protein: CASSQDLLAGTGELFF
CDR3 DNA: TGCGCCAGCAGCCAAGATCTTCTAGCGGGAACCGGGGAGCTGTTTTTT

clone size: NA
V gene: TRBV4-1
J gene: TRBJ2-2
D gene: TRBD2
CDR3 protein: CASSQDGGGAVGELFF
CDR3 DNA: TGCGCCAGCAGCCAAGATGGCGGGGGGGCGGTCGGGGAGCTGTTTTTT

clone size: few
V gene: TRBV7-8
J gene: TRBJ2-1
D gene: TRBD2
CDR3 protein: CASSFARGGSSYNEQFF
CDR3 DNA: TGTGCCAGCAGCTTCGCTCGGGGGGGGAGCTCCTACAATGAGCAGTTCTTC

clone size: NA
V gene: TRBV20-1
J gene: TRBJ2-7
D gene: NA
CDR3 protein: CSARLVYEQYF
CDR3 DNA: TGCAGTGCTCGACTAGTATACGAGCAGTACTTC

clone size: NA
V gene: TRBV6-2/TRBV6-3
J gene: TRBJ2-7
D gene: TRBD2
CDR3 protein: CASSYPGGQTYEQYF
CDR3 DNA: TGTGCCAGCAGTTACCCGGGAGGGCAAACCTACGAGCAGTACTTC

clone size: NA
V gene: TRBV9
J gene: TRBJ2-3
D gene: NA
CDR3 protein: CASSARASVSDTQYF
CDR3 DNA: TGTGCCAGCAGCGCGAGGGCGTCCGTCTCCGATACGCAGTATTTT

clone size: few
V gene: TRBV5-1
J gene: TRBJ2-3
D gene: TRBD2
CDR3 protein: CASSGRSGGASTDTQYF
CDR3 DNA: TGCGCCAGCAGCGGGAGGAGCGGGGGGGCAAGCACAGATACGCAGTATTTT

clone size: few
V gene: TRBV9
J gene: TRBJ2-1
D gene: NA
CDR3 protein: CASSLYNEQFF
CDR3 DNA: TGTGCCAGCAGCCTCTACAATGAGCAGTTCTTC

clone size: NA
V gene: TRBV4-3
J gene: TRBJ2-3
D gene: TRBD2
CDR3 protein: CASSQDGGGGPSSSTDTQYF
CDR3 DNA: TGCGCCAGCAGCCAAGATGGGGGGGGTGGTCCATCCTCTAGCACAGATACGCAGTATTTT

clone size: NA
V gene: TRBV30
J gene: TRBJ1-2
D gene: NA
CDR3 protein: CCTPGGAWGYTF
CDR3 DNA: TGCTGCACCCCGGGGGGGGCTTGGGGCTACACCTTC

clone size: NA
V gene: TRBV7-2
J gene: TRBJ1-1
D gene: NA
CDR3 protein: CASSLAAVINTEAFF
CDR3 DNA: TGTGCCAGCAGCTTAGCCGCAGTCATTAACACTGAAGCTTTCTTT

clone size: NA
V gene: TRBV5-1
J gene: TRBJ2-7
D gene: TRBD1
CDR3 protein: CASKRDRGLSYEQYF
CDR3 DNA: TGCGCCAGCAAACGGGACAGAGGCTTATCCTACGAGCAGTACTTC

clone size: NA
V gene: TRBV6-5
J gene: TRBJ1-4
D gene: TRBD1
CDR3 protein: CASSYFGTGNEKLFF
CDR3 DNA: TGTGCCAGCAGTTACTTCGGGACAGGGAATGAAAAACTGTTTTTT

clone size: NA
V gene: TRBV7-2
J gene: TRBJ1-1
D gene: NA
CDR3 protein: CASSLEAGTLNTEAFF
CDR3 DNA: TGTGCCAGCAGCTTAGAGGCAGGCACCTTGAACACTGAAGCTTTCTTT

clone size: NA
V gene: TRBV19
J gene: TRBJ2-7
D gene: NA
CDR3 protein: CASAGTPYEQYF
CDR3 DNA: TGTGCCAGTGCCGGGACTCCCTACGAGCAGTACTTC

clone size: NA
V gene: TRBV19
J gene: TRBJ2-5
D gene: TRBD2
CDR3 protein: CASSTSSGRAGETQYF
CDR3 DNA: TGTGCCAGTAGTACATCTAGCGGGAGGGCAGGAGAGACCCAGTACTTC

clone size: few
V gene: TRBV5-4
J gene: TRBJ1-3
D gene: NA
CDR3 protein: CASSNPGNTGNTIYF
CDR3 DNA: TGTGCCAGCAGCAACCCAGGGAATACTGGAAACACCATATATTTT

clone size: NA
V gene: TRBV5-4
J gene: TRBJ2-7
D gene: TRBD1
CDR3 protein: CASSPTGTDYSYEQYF
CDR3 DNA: TGTGCCAGCAGCCCGACCGGGACAGACTATTCCTACGAGCAGTACTTC

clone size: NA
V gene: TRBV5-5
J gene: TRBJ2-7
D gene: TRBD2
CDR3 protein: CASSWTSGSYEQYF
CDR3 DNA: TGTGCCAGCAGCTGGACTAGCGGCTCCTACGAGCAGTACTTC

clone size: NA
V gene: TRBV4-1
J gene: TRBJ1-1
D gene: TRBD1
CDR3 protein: CASSQKTGGNTEAFF
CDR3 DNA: TGCGCCAGCAGCCAGAAAACAGGGGGCAATACTGAAGCTTTCTTT

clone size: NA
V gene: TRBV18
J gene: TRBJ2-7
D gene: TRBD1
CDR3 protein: CASSPMAGGGYEQYF
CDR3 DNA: TGTGCCAGCTCACCGATGGCAGGGGGCGGGTACGAGCAGTACTTC

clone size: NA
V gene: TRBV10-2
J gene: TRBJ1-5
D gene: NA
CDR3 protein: CASTAGGSNQPQHF
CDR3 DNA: TGCGCCAGCACAGCGGGGGGTAGCAATCAGCCCCAGCATTTT

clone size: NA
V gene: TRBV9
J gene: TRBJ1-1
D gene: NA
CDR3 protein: CASSVVSNTEAFF
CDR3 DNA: TGTGCCAGCAGCGTAGTATCCAACACTGAAGCTTTCTTT

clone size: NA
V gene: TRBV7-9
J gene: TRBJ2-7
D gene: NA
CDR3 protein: CASSLSAGKAYEQYF
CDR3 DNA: TGTGCCAGCAGCTTATCGGCGGGAAAGGCCTACGAGCAGTACTTC

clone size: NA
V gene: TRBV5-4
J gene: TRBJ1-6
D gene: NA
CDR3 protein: CASSLILGGGRAAGTLHF
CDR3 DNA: TGTGCCAGCAGCTTGATACTTGGCGGAGGAAGGGCCGCTGGGACCCTCCACTTT

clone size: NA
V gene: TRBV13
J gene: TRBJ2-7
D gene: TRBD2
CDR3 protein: CASRDGLAGGNEQYF
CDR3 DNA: TGTGCCAGCCGCGACGGGCTAGCGGGAGGCAACGAGCAGTACTTC

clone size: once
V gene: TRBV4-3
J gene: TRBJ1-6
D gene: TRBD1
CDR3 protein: CASSQGDRGPNSPLHF
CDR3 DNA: TGCGCCAGCAGCCAAGGAGACAGGGGACCAAATTCACCCCTCCACTTT

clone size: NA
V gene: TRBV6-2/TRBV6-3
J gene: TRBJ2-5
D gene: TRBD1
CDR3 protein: CASSYSDRPQETQYF
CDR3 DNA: TGTGCCAGCAGTTACTCGGACAGGCCTCAAGAGACCCAGTACTTC

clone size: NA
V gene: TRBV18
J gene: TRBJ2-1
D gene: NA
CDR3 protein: CASSPRQDYNEQFF
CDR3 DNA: TGTGCCAGCTCACCCCGACAGGACTACAATGAGCAGTTCTTC

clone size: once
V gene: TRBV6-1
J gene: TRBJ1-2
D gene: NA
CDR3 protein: CASSEEKAGGAGYGYTF
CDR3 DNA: TGTGCCAGCAGTGAAGAGAAGGCGGGGGGCGCTGGCTATGGCTACACCTTC

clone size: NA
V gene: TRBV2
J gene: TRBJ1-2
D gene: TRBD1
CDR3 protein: CASSGTGGLYGYTF
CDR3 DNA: TGTGCCAGCAGCGGGACAGGGGGACTGTATGGCTACACCTTC

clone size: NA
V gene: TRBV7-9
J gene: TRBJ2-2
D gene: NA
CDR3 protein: CASMVPGGELFF
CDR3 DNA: TGTGCCAGCATGGTGCCAGGCGGGGAGCTGTTTTTT

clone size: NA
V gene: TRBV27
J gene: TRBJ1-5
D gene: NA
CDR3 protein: CASSPGQQHQPQHF
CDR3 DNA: TGTGCCAGCAGCCCAGGTCAACAACATCAGCCCCAGCATTTT

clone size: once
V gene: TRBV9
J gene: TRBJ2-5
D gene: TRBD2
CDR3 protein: CASSVGLAGGQQETQYF
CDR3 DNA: TGTGCCAGCAGCGTGGGGCTAGCGGGGGGGCAACAGGAGACCCAGTACTTC

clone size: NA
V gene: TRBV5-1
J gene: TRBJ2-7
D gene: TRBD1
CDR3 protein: CASSRGQGNEQYF
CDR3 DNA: TGCGCCAGCAGCAGGGGACAGGGAAACGAGCAGTACTTC